The entry that follows covers one T cell receptor beta chain sequence. CDR3 length: 17 amino acids. CDR1 MNHNS and CDR2 SASEGT come from the germline V gene. Trimming pared 1 base from V and 4 bases from J, leaving 19 bases between. The data stem from a study of blood T cell repertoires in COVID-19. Study-level information: The United States, Italy and Spain were the sources of the acute and convalescent COVID-19 samples. PBMCs, B-cell-depleted T cells, or T cells provided the cDNA or gDNA that made up the material.

Source study methods: Estimation of nucleated cell counts relied on the amplification of reference gene primers. Profiling relied on immunoSEQ multiplex PCR, and the TCRdb table lists in-frame clones only, not all of them. V and J calls and clone size are as listed in that table; D and trimming were resolved from the DNA. The profile shows about 90,000 clones, approximately 83% of them singletons. Sequencing was done on a sample of peripheral blood. The rearrangement uses TRBV6-1 and TRBJ1-2, with D perhaps TRBD1 (5 bases). The source of this sequence is a man aged 60 to 69 with acute or convalescent COVID-19. Here the CDR3 reads CASSEVRFRDTFYGYTF. As DNA, the CDR3 is TGTGCCAGCAGTGAAGTTAGGTTCAGGGATACCTTCTATGGCTACACCTTC.